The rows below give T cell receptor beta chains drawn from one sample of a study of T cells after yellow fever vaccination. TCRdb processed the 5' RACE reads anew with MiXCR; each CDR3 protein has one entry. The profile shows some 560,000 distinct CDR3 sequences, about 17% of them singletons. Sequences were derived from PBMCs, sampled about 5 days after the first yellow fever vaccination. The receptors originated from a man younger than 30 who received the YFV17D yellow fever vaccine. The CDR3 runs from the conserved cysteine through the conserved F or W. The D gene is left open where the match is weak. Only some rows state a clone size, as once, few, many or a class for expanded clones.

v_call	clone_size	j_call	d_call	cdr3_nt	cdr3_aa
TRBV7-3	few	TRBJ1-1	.	TGTGCCAGCAGCCAGTCTGGCGGCACTGAAGCTTTCTTT	CASSQSGGTEAFF
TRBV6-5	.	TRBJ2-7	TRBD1	TGTGCCAGCAGCCCTTCCGGACAGGGAACCTACGAGCAGTACTTC	CASSPSGQGTYEQYF
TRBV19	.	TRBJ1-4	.	TGTGCCAGTCGCGGCCCTGACAGAACTAATGAAAAACTGTTTTTT	CASRGPDRTNEKLFF
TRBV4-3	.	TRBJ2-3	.	TGCGCCAGCAGCCAAGACAATCAAGCCGGGCGCACAGATACGCAGTATTTT	CASSQDNQAGRTDTQYF
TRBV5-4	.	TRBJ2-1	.	TGTGCCAGCAGCTCGCCTAATTTTAGGGAGCAGTTCTTC	CASSSPNFREQFF
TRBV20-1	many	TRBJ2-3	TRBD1	TGCAGTGCTGTAACAGGGGATGGGACAGATACGCAGTATTTT	CSAVTGDGTDTQYF
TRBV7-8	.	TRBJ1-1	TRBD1	TGTGCCAGCAGCGACGACAGGGGTTACACTGAAGCTTTCTTT	CASSDDRGYTEAFF
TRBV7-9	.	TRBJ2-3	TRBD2	TGTGCCAGCAGACCCTGGGCGGGAGGGCATCTAGATACGCAGTATTTT	CASRPWAGGHLDTQYF
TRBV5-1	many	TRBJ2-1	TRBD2	TGCGCCAGCAGCTTGGCGGGGGGGCCCTATGAGCAGTTCTTC	CASSLAGGPYEQFF
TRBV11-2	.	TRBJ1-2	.	TGTGCCAGCAGAGTCATCCGGGCCGATCAACACTATGGCTACACCTTC	CASRVIRADQHYGYTF
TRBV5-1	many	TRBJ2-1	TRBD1	TGCGCCAGCAGCTTACAGGGGGCCTCCTACAATGAGCAGTTCTTC	CASSLQGASYNEQFF
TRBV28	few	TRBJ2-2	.	TGTGCCAGCAGTTTGACCACAGGACCCACCGGGGAGCTGTTTTTT	CASSLTTGPTGELFF
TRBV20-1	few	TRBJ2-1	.	TGCAGTGCTAGATTCAGTCTTTACAATGAGCAGTTCTTC	CSARFSLYNEQFF
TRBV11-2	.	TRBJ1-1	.	TGTGCCAGCAGCTTAGTTCATGGGGGGAACACTGAAGCTTTCTTT	CASSLVHGGNTEAFF
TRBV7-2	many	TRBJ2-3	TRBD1	TGTGCCAGCAGCTTAGTTAGGACAGGAGGAACAGATACGCAGTATTTT	CASSLVRTGGTDTQYF
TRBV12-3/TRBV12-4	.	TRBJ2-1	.	TGTGCCAGCACCCTATCCGGGCTTCCCGGGGCCTACAATGAGCAGTTCTTC	CASTLSGLPGAYNEQFF
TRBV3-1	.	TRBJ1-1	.	TGTGCCAGCAGCCAAGGTCAGGGTTCGGTCGAAGCTTTCTTT	CASSQGQGSVEAFF
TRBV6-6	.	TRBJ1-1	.	TGTGCCAGCAATCCCTTTCCTGGTGCTTTCTTT	CASNPFPGAFF
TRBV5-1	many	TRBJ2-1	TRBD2	TGCGCCAGCAGCTTGTGGGGGCTAGCGGGGGATGAGCAGTTCTTC	CASSLWGLAGDEQFF
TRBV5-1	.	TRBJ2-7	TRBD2	TGCGCCAGCAGCTCGGGTAGCGGGGGGCCTTCCTACGAGCAGTACTTC	CASSSGSGGPSYEQYF
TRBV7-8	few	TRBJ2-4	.	TGTGCCAGCAGCCTCGCCCCCCGACAGTATAGAGCCAAAAACATTCAGTACTTC	CASSLAPRQYRAKNIQYF
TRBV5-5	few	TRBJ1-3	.	TGTGCCAGCAGCTCCGATGGACAGGGAAACACCATATATTTT	CASSSDGQGNTIYF
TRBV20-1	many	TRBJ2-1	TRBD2	TGCAGTGCTAGAGTGGGGACTAGCGGGCCAGGGGAGCAGTTCTTC	CSARVGTSGPGEQFF
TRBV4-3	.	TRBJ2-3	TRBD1	TGCGCCAGCAGCCAAAACCCACAGGGGACAGATACGCAGTATTTT	CASSQNPQGTDTQYF
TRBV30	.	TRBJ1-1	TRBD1	TGTGCCTGGAGTCCCCGACCGGGACAGGGGAGGACTGAAGCTTTCTTT	CAWSPRPGQGRTEAFF
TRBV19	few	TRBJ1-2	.	TGTGCCAGTAAGGGAACTAACTATGGCTACACCTTC	CASKGTNYGYTF
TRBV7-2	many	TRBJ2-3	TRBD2	TGTGCCAGCAGCTTGACTAGCGGGGGGCCAGATACGCAGTATTTT	CASSLTSGGPDTQYF
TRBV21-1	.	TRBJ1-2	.	TGTGCCAGCACCCACCGGGGCAGGGGAATCGATGGCTACACCTTC	CASTHRGRGIDGYTF
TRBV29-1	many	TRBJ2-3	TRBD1	TGCAGCATTGGACAGGACACAGATACGCAGTATTTT	CSIGQDTDTQYF
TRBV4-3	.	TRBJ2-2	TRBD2	TGCGCCAGCAGCCAATCGCGGGGGTACACCGGGGAGCTGTTTTTT	CASSQSRGYTGELFF
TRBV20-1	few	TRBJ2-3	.	TGCAGTGCGGTCGACATATCTAGCACAGATACGCAGTATTTT	CSAVDISSTDTQYF
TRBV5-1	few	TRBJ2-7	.	TGCGCCAGCAGAAACGCGGGACAGATCTACGAGCAGTACTTC	CASRNAGQIYEQYF
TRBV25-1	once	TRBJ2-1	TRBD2	TGTGCCAGCAGTGATCCGGCGGGGGGTAACAATGAGCAGTTCTTC	CASSDPAGGNNEQFF
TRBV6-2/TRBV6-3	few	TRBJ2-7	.	TGTGCCACCGCCGGGGGAGGCTTATCCTACGAGCAGTACTTC	CATAGGGLSYEQYF
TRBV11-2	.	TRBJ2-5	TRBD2	TGTGCCAGCAGCTCCCCTGGCGGGGGGCAAGAGACCCAGTACTTC	CASSSPGGGQETQYF